These 11 T cell receptor beta chains were all obtained from the same sample, sequenced in a study of T cells after yellow fever vaccination. Using its own MiXCR run on the 5' RACE reads, TCRdb lists one record per CDR3 protein. The sample includes some 350,000 distinct CDR3 sequences, about 6% of them seen just once. Source: PBMCs, taken 5 days after the yellow fever booster vaccination. The origin of the receptors is a man aged 25 to 40 who received the YFV17D yellow fever vaccine.

This clonotype came up many times. This chain connects TRBV7-2 to TRBJ2-1; TRBD2 agrees at 10 bases. The germline gives CDR1 SGHTA, CDR2 FQGNSA. The CDR3 consists of 15 residues. The V segment lost 6 bases and the J segment 8 bases; nucleotides outside the gene matches: 10. The CDR3 nucleotides are TGTGCCAGCAGGACTAGCGGGTTAGTTTTTGATGAGCAGTTCTTC. As protein: CASRTSGLVFDEQFF.

The genes are TRBV5-1 and TRBJ2-4; no clear D. CDR1 is SGHRS and CDR2 is YFSETQ in the germline V gene. The CDR3 consists of 13 residues. V was trimmed by 3 bases and J by 7 bases, leaving 11 bases between them. CDR3 nucleotides: TGCGCCAGCAGCTCGAGCCCCTTGAACATTCAGTACTTC. This gives the protein CASSSSPLNIQYF.

In this sample, this clonotype turned up many times. The rearrangement uses TRBV11-2 and TRBJ2-7; D might be TRBD2 (6 bases). The germline V and J ends were trimmed by 1 base and 4 bases, with 17 bases remaining between them. The CDR3 has 16 residues. Per the germline V gene, CDR1 is SGHAT and CDR2 is FQNNGV. For the CDR3, the DNA is TGTGCCAGCAGCTTAGGAGGAGGGCGGGTTCTTTACGAGCAGTACTTC. Encoded protein: CASSLGGGRVLYEQYF.

In its sample, this clonotype was seen many times. The V gene is TRBV27, the J gene TRBJ1-5; perhaps TRBD1 as D (6 bases). Germline lookup yields CDR1 MNHEY and CDR2 SMNVEV (reference sequence). There are 14 residues in the CDR3. Deletions cut 6 bases from V and 3 bases from J, with 12 bases between. CDR3 DNA sequence: TGTGCCAGCAGACTAGGACAGAACAATCAGCCCCAGCATTTT. It codes for CASRLGQNNQPQHF.

This clonotype was recorded many times. J is TRBJ2-3 and V is TRBV7-2; D ambiguous. Germline values: CDR1 SGHTA, CDR2 FQGNSA. V dropped 1 base and J dropped 7 bases, with 6 bases sitting between them. This CDR3 spans 12 amino acids. CDR3 nucleotides: TGTGCCAGCAGCTTAGATCGCTATACGCAGTATTTT. Encoded protein: CASSLDRYTQYF.

The CDR3 is CASSRSGGVLASQGYTF. The CDR3 DNA reads TGTGCCAGCAGCCGCTCGGGGGGCGTGTTGGCTAGTCAGGGCTACACCTTC. V is TRBV7-9 and J is TRBJ1-2; D is possibly TRBD1 (6 bases). Germline V lookup: CDR1 SEHNR, CDR2 FQNEAQ (reference sequence). CDR3 size: 17 residues. V lost 5 bases to trimming and J lost 8 bases, with 27 bases between them. Drawing the rest from reference TRBV7-9 and TRBJ1-2, the complete variable domain is DTGVSQNPRHKITKRGQNVTFRCDPISEHNRLYWYRQTLGQGPEFLTYFQNEAQLEKSRLLSDRFSAERPKGSFSTLEIQRTEQGDSAMYLCASSRSGGVLASQGYTFGSGTRLTVV.

This chain joins TRBV12-3 or TRBV12-4 and TRBJ1-2; 10 bases line up with TRBD1. V gave up 3 bases and J gave up 5 bases; unmatched junction bases: 6. The CDR3 totals 15 residues. CDR3 region: CASSLGTGAPYGYTF. The CDR3 nucleotides are TGTGCCAGCAGTTTGGGGACAGGGGCCCCATATGGCTACACCTTC.

The V and J genes are TRBV5-6 and TRBJ2-5; D is possibly TRBD1 or TRBD2 (5 bases each). V was pared by 6 bases and J by 0 bases, with 15 bases between. This CDR3 is 15 amino acids long. Germline lookup yields CDR1 SGHDT and CDR2 YYEEEE. CDR3 amino acids: CASIRTGGNQETQYF. The CDR3 coding sequence is TGTGCCAGCATCAGAACTGGGGGAAACCAAGAGACCCAGTACTTC.

V gene TRBV6-2 or TRBV6-3 combines with J gene TRBJ2-5; 7 nucleotides line up with TRBD1. Unmatched junction bases numbered 12, after V lost 4 bases and J lost 1 base. The CDR3 extends over 17 amino acids. From germline, CDR1 is MNHEY and CDR2 SVGEGT. This CDR3 reads CASSLGLGGLLQETQYF. In nucleotides, the CDR3 is TGTGCCAGCAGTTTGGGGCTAGGGGGCCTTCTCCAAGAGACCCAGTACTTC.

This clonotype has a handful of counts. The J gene is TRBJ2-1, the V gene TRBV7-2; maybe TRBD1 (6 bases). CDR1 and CDR2 (germline): SGHTA, FQGNSA. This CDR3 comprises 14 residues. V was trimmed by 4 bases and J by 6 bases, leaving 13 bases between them. This CDR3 reads CASSWDTQGNEQFF. The CDR3 DNA sequence: TGTGCCAGCAGCTGGGACACCCAGGGCAATGAGCAGTTCTTC.

This clonotype has a handful of counts. The rearrangement links TRBV7-9 to TRBJ2-7; 8 bases fit TRBD2. Per germline, CDR1 SEHNR and CDR2 FQNEAQ (reference sequence). After removal of 7 bases from V and 2 bases from J, the junction contained 4 bases not matched to a gene. The CDR3 spans 13 residues. The chain's CDR3 is CASTGGGTYEQYF. CDR3 nucleotide sequence: TGTGCCAGCACGGGGGGGGGAACCTACGAGCAGTACTTC.